The TCR beta chain described here comes from a study of post-analysis software for immune sequencing data. Study overall: Both relapsing-remitting and secondary progressive multiple sclerosis featured among the disease courses, as did progressive-relapsing multiple sclerosis. Study conclusions and caveats: TRBV segments more frequent in patients than in controls numbered five and included TRBV5-6, TRBV5-1 and TRBV20-1.

As for this clonotype: Its matching antigen is unknown.

V lost 0 bases to trimming and J lost 1 base, with 6 bases between them. The CDR3 length is 14 residues. Germline V gives CDR1 LGHNA, CDR2 YSLEER. Prepared libraries of TCR beta cDNA carried unique molecular identifiers. Each batch of about 0.85 to 10 million T cells produced roughly 500,000 cDNA molecules. From the PCR reads, TCRdb called clonotypes with MiXCR, one entry per CDR3 protein. This repertoire shows roughly 650,000 distinct CDR3 sequences, over 45% found once; its top ten account for about 10%. Specimen: blood. The V call is TRBV4-3, the J call TRBJ1-1; D is ambiguous. The source of this sequence is a girl aged 2 to 9 with multiple sclerosis. The CDR3 region is CASSQDRQNTEAFF. CDR3 nucleotide sequence: TGCGCCAGCAGCCAAGATCGACAGAACACTGAAGCTTTCTTT.